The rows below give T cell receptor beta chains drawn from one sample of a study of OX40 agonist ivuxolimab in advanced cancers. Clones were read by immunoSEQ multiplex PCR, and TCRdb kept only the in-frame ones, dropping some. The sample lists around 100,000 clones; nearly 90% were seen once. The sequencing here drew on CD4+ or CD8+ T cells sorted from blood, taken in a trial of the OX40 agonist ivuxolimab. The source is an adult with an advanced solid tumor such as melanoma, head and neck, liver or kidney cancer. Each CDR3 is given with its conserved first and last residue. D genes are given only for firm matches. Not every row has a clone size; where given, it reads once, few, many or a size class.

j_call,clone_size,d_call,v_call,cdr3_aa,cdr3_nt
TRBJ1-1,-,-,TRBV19,CASSSPFGGNTEAFF,TGTGCCAGTAGTTCCCCTTTTGGGGGTAACACTGAAGCTTTCTTT
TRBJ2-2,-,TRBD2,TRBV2,CASSEVLAGGSGELFF,TGTGCCAGCAGTGAAGTCCTAGCGGGGGGCTCTGGGGAGCTGTTTTTT
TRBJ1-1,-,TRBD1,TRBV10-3,CAISEPGQGPLEAFF,TGTGCCATCAGTGAGCCGGGACAGGGGCCTCTCGAAGCTTTCTTT
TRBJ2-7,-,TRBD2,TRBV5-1,CASSLAASGINEQYF,TGCGCCAGCAGCTTGGCCGCAAGCGGGATCAACGAGCAGTACTTC
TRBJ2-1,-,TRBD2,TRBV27,CASSSTSGLSYNEQFF,TGTGCCAGCAGTTCGACTAGCGGGCTCTCCTACAATGAGCAGTTCTTC
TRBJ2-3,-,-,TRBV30,CAWTTGLAQYF,TGTGCCTGGACTACTGGACTGGCGCAGTATTTT
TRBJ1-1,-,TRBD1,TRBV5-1,CASSYGTANTEAFF,TGCGCCAGCAGCTACGGGACAGCGAACACTGAAGCTTTCTTT
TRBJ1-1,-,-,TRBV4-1,CASSQPDRNTEAFF,TGCGCCAGCAGCCAGCCCGACAGGAACACTGAAGCTTTCTTT
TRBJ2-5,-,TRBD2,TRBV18,CASSLGLGSETQYF,TGTGCCAGCTCACTCGGACTAGGTTCAGAGACCCAGTACTTC
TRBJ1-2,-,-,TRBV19,CASSIVGVSNYGYTF,TGTGCCAGTAGTATCGTGGGGGTCTCTAACTATGGCTACACCTTC
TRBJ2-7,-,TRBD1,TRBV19,CASSIMTGNEQYF,TGTGCCAGTAGTATAATGACAGGGAACGAGCAGTACTTC
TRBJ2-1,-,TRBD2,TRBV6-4,CASSSIAGVGEQFF,TGTGCCAGCAGTTCTATAGCGGGGGTGGGTGAGCAGTTCTTC
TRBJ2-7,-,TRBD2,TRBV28,CASRGGRAGEQYF,TGTGCCAGCAGGGGCGGGAGGGCTGGTGAGCAGTACTTC
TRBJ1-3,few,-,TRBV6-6,CASTGSSGNTIYF,TGTGCCAGCACAGGGTCCTCTGGAAACACCATATATTTT
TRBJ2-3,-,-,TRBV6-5,CASRRENWDTQYF,TGTGCCAGCAGGAGGGAGAACTGGGATACGCAGTATTTT